These 31 T cell receptor beta chains were sequenced from one sample in a study of early T cells in non-severe SARS-CoV-2 infection. One entry per CDR3 protein results from TCRdb running MiXCR on the 5' RACE reads. Of roughly 93,000 distinct CDR3 sequences detected, approximately 10% appear once; the ten largest clones hold about 5%. Sequencing used whole blood. These receptors were collected from an adult who was a healthcare worker with PCR-confirmed SARS-CoV-2 infection or an uninfected control (not recorded which).

V and J are TRBV4-1 and TRBJ2-5; D unresolved. The CDR3 loop spans 15 amino acids. With 4 bases removed from V and 5 bases from J, the gap between germline ends came to 17 bases. Germline loops: CDR1 MGHRA, CDR2 YSYEKL. CDR3 sequence: CASSLRPALRETQYF. The CDR3, as DNA: TGCGCCAGCAGCCTCCGTCCGGCTTTGCGGGAGACCCAGTACTTC.

The V call is TRBV28, the J call TRBJ2-7; the match to TRBD2 covers 11 bases. The germline CDR1 and CDR2 sequences are MDHEN and SYDVKM. V lost 6 bases to trimming and J lost 2 bases; unmatched junction nucleotides: 9. The CDR3 length is 16 residues. The CDR3 region is CASSPVGTSGTYEQYF. As DNA, the CDR3 is TGTGCCAGCAGCCCCGTAGGGACTAGCGGCACCTACGAGCAGTACTTC.

This clonotype was found a few times. The chain links TRBV7-2 to TRBJ2-1; 8 nucleotides match TRBD2. CDR1 and CDR2 (germline): SGHTA, FQGNSA. This CDR3 comprises 14 residues. Trimming at V came to 5 bases and at J to 12 bases, leaving 12 bases not matched to a gene. CDR3 in DNA: TGTGCCAGCAGCCCTACCCGGGAGGGGATAGCGCAGTTCTTC. The encoded protein is CASSPTREGIAQFF.

The rearrangement joins TRBV30 to TRBJ2-3, with D possibly matching TRBD1 (5 bases). Germline V gene sequence: CDR1 GTSNPN, CDR2 SVGIG (reference sequence). V shed 7 bases and J shed 1 base, with 15 bases lying between them. This CDR3 region has 14 residues. CDR3 amino acids: CAFRTITGTDTQYF. CDR3 in DNA: TGTGCCTTCCGGACAATTACCGGCACAGATACGCAGTATTTT.

V is TRBV4-1 and J is TRBJ2-1; a possible D gene is TRBD2 (5 bases). The CDR3 is made up of 16 amino acids. Germline V lookup: CDR1 MGHRA, CDR2 YSYEKL. V was cut by 1 base and J by 2 bases, with 12 bases left in between. CDR3 nucleotide sequence: TGCGCCAGCAGCCAAGGCCGCGGAGGTACCTACAATGAGCAGTTCTTC. Amino acid sequence: CASSQGRGGTYNEQFF.

The CDR3 sequence is CASSLYIGGFEQYF. The CDR3 region has the DNA TGTGCCAGCAGTTTATATATAGGGGGCTTTGAGCAGTACTTC. This rearrangement joins TRBV28 to TRBJ2-7; the match to TRBD1 covers 7 bases. With 1 base clipped from V and 7 bases from J, the junction kept 7 bases outside the gene matches. CDR3 length: 14 amino acids. The germline V gene has CDR1 MDHEN and CDR2 SYDVKM.

This clonotype came up many times. V usage is TRBV29-1 and J usage is TRBJ1-2, with 8 positions matching TRBD1. Germline CDR1 SQVTM, CDR2 ANQGSEA. This CDR3 is 14 amino acids long. With 6 bases clipped from V and 9 bases from J, the junction kept 15 bases outside the gene matches. The CDR3 DNA reads as TGCAGCGTGGGACAGGAAACGTCCCCCGAAAGCTACACCTTC. Protein sequence: CSVGQETSPESYTF.

The chain joins TRBV20-1 to TRBJ2-7; D is perhaps TRBD1 (5 bases). Germline V lookup: CDR1 DFQATT, CDR2 SNEGSKA (reference sequence). V was shortened by 2 bases and J by 4 bases, with 18 bases between the two germline ends. CDR3 size: 15 residues. The CDR3 region has the DNA TGCAGTGCTAGACCGGACAAGATCGCGGTATACGAGCAGTACTTC. It encodes CSARPDKIAVYEQYF.

This clonotype was detected many times. The CDR3 here is CASRAGQLKRAEAFF. CDR3 nucleotide sequence: TGTGCCAGCAGGGCGGGACAGCTGAAAAGGGCTGAAGCTTTCTTT. This rearrangement joins TRBV7-2 to TRBJ1-1; TRBD1 matches 7 bases. Germline values: CDR1 SGHTA, CDR2 FQGNSA. V trimming: 6 bases; J trimming: 6 bases; junction bases outside the gene matches: 13. The CDR3 spans 15 residues.

This clonotype occurred a few times. The gene calls are TRBV6-2 or TRBV6-3 and TRBJ2-2; D ambiguous. Trimming took 1 base from V and 5 from J, leaving 8 bases between them. The CDR3 runs to 14 residues. Germline V CDR1 and CDR2: MNHEY, SVGEGT. The CDR3 spells CASSYFGPTGELFF. The CDR3 DNA reads as TGTGCCAGCAGTTACTTTGGTCCGACCGGGGAGCTGTTTTTT.

Comments on this clonotype: At one of its ends the junction is not consistent with the germline gene, which may arise from a read error. The chain links TRBV12-3 or TRBV12-4 to TRBJ2-1; no clear D. This CDR3 is built from 12 residues. DNA for the CDR3: TGTGCCAGCAGGTTAGCCGTTAGGGAGCAGTTCTTC. The encoded protein is CASRLAVREQFF.

This clonotype was picked up many times. This chain uses TRBV30 with TRBJ2-1; D might be TRBD2 (6 bases). The V end lost 2 bases, the J end lost 9 bases, and 8 bases lay between the germline ends. The CDR3 is 11 residues long. Germline CDR1 GTSNPN, CDR2 SVGIG (reference sequence). CDR3 DNA: TGTGCCTGGAGTAGGAGGGGTGAGCAGTTCTTC. Translating it yields CAWSRRGEQFF.

This clonotype occurred many times. V usage is TRBV6-5 and J usage is TRBJ2-3; no reliable D call. The V end lost 4 bases, the J end lost 6 bases, and 11 bases lay between the germline ends. There are 13 residues in the CDR3. Germline V gene lookup returns CDR1 MNHEY and CDR2 SVGAGI. The CDR3 is CASSSHQTDTQYF. The CDR3 coding sequence is TGTGCCAGCAGTTCCCACCAGACGGATACGCAGTATTTT.

This clonotype has just a few counts. V usage is TRBV14 and J usage is TRBJ2-2, with D uncertain. The CDR3 length is 15 residues. Germline-derived CDR1 and CDR2 are SGHDN and FVKESK. The V gene lost 1 base and the J gene lost 2 bases, with 8 bases spanning the gap. The CDR3 spells CASSQVTLNTGELFF. CDR3 in DNA: TGTGCCAGCAGCCAAGTTACCCTTAACACCGGGGAGCTGTTTTTT.

In this sample, this clonotype turned up many times. V usage is TRBV20-1 and J usage is TRBJ1-4, with 7 nucleotides matching TRBD1. Germline lookup yields CDR1 DFQATT and CDR2 SNEGSKA (reference sequence). The J segment lost 8 bases and the V segment lost 6 bases, leaving 12 bases of the junction unmatched. This CDR3 is 14 amino acids long. The CDR3 bases are TGCAGTGCCTCGACGAGGGGGCTAGGGGAAAAACTGTTTTTT. Amino acid sequence: CSASTRGLGEKLFF.

This clonotype was counted a few times. This rearrangement joins TRBV5-4 to TRBJ1-1, with 7 bases matching TRBD1. The CDR3 covers 14 residues. Germline assignment: CDR1 SGHNT and CDR2 YYREEE (reference sequence). J lost 4 bases, V lost 5 bases, and 8 bases had no gene match. The chain's CDR3 is CASSTDREGTEAFF. DNA of the CDR3: TGTGCCAGCAGTACAGACAGGGAGGGCACTGAAGCTTTCTTT.

This clonotype was counted many times. The V gene is TRBV2, the J gene TRBJ2-3, with D perhaps matching TRBD1 (5 bases). CDR1 and CDR2 (germline): SNHLY, FYNNEI. V dropped 4 bases and J dropped 0 bases, with 8 bases sitting between them. The CDR3 consists of 14 residues. The CDR3: CASSVPGSTDTQYF. The DNA for the CDR3 is TGTGCCAGCAGTGTACCAGGGAGCACAGATACGCAGTATTTT.

This clonotype showed up many times. The rearrangement uses TRBV27 and TRBJ2-7, with 9 bases aligning to TRBD2. From germline, CDR1 is MNHEY and CDR2 SMNVEV (reference sequence). The V gene end was trimmed by 6 bases and the J gene end by 3 bases; junction bases not matched to a gene: 12. The CDR3 length is 16 residues. CDR3 nucleotide sequence: TGTGCCAGCAGCCCCTCTAGCGGGGTCAGATTCTACGAGCAGTACTTC. Translated, it gives CASSPSSGVRFYEQYF.

This clonotype was counted between two and nine times. The rearrangement joins TRBV6-2 or TRBV6-3 to TRBJ2-6; TRBD1 matches at 7 bases. The length of the CDR3 is 14 residues. V lost 7 bases, J lost 6 bases, and 6 bases stayed unmatched. CDR1 is MNHEY, CDR2 SVGEGT, per germline. The CDR3 coding sequence is TGTGCCAGCATCCAGACAGGGAAGGCCAACGTCCTGACTTTC. This gives the protein CASIQTGKANVLTF.

This clonotype has only a few counts. V is TRBV7-9 and J is TRBJ2-3, with D possibly matching TRBD2 (6 bases). V was trimmed by 1 base and J by 0 bases, leaving 8 bases between them. Germline V lookup: CDR1 SEHNR, CDR2 FQNEAQ (reference sequence). This CDR3 is built from 15 residues. The CDR3 here is CASSLGGASTDTQYF. The DNA of the CDR3 is TGTGCCAGCAGCTTAGGCGGGGCCAGCACAGATACGCAGTATTTT.

The table lists this clonotype with a few counts. The chain joins TRBV18 to TRBJ1-1; D unclear. Germline V gene sequence: CDR1 KGHSH, CDR2 LQKENI. V was trimmed by 0 bases and J by 4 bases, leaving 15 bases between them. The CDR3 is made up of 16 amino acids. Here the CDR3 reads CASSPPNLHWFTEAFF. DNA of the CDR3: TGTGCCAGCTCACCACCCAACTTACATTGGTTCACTGAAGCTTTCTTT.

The chain couples TRBV5-5 to TRBJ2-1; 13 bases align to TRBD2. The J segment lost 6 bases and the V segment lost 0 bases, leaving 0 bases of the junction unmatched. Germline CDR1 reads SGHKS; CDR2 reads YYEKEE (reference sequence). This CDR3 region has 15 residues. Here the CDR3 reads CASSLGLAGGNEQFF. Written as DNA, the CDR3 is TGTGCCAGCAGCTTGGGACTAGCGGGAGGCAATGAGCAGTTCTTC.

In this sample, this clonotype turned up a few times. The V gene is TRBV7-3, the J gene TRBJ2-2, with D possibly matching TRBD2 (6 bases). The V end was cut by 6 bases, the J end by 4 bases, with 12 bases between. This CDR3 spans 14 amino acids. Germline-derived CDR1 and CDR2 are SGHTA and FQGTGA. CDR3: CASRTSNSTGELFF. CDR3 in DNA: TGTGCCAGCAGGACTAGTAACAGCACCGGGGAGCTGTTTTTT. Drawing the rest from reference TRBV7-3 and TRBJ2-2, the complete variable domain is GAGVSQTPSNKVTEKGKYVELRCDPISGHTALYWYRQSLGQGPEFLIYFQGTGAADDSGLPNDRFFAVRPEGSVSTLKIQRTERGDSAVYLCASRTSNSTGELFFGEGSRLTVL.

The chain employs TRBV29-1 and TRBJ1-1, with D uncertain. The CDR3 spans 13 residues. The germline V gene encodes CDR1 SQVTM and CDR2 ANQGSEA. V was trimmed by 1 base and J by 1 base, leaving 7 bases between them. The DNA of the CDR3 is TGCAGCGTTGAAGTACAACCGAACACTGAAGCTTTCTTT. Amino acids: CSVEVQPNTEAFF.

This chain connects TRBV30 to TRBJ2-5; maybe TRBD2 (5 bases). The germline V gene encodes CDR1 GTSNPN and CDR2 SVGIG (reference sequence). The V gene lost 8 bases and the J gene lost 1 base, with 17 bases spanning the gap. This CDR3 is 14 amino acids long. CDR3: CALEWERLQETQYF. CDR3 DNA: TGTGCCCTGGAATGGGAGCGCCTCCAAGAGACCCAGTACTTC.

As concerns this clonotype: Mismatch with germline at one junction end may stem from a read error. The V call is TRBV7-7, the J call TRBJ2-5; D gene uncertain. The CDR3 is 13 amino acids. The germline gives CDR1 SSHAT, CDR2 FNYEAQ (reference sequence). The CDR3 DNA follows: TGTGCTAGCAGCTCGAGGCTGCAAGAGACCCAGTACTTC. Translated, it gives CASSSRLQETQYF.

Comment on this clonotype: A much larger clone lies a single base off, so this may be a read error. The chain has TRBV5-4 and TRBJ1-1, with TRBD1 as a possible D gene (6 bases). The CDR3 runs 15 residues. The germline V and J ends were trimmed by 0 bases and 1 base, with 10 bases remaining between them. Per germline, CDR1 SGHNT and CDR2 YYREEE (reference sequence). The CDR3 reads CASSLEVRGNTEAFF. The CDR3 region has the DNA TGTGCCAGCAGCTTGGAGGTCAGGGGGAACACTGAAGCTTTCTTT.

This clonotype was picked up a small number of times. This CDR3 is CASSLGLTNTEAFF. The CDR3 nucleotides are TGTGCCAGCAGCTTGGGACTCACGAACACTGAAGCTTTCTTT. V usage is TRBV5-4 and J usage is TRBJ1-1; D gene ambiguous. Germline V CDR1 and CDR2: SGHNT, YYREEE (reference sequence). The V and J ends lost 0 bases and 1 base respectively, with 7 bases between them. CDR3 size: 14 residues.

This clonotype was seen a few times. The chain links TRBV19 to TRBJ1-5; D is uncertain. V was shortened by 7 bases and J by 2 bases, with 12 bases between the two germline ends. Germline V gene lookup returns CDR1 LNHDA and CDR2 SQIVND (reference sequence). The CDR3 covers 14 residues. CDR3 bases: TGTGCCAGTACCTCGGAGGGCGGCAATCAGCCCCAGCATTTT. This sequence encodes CASTSEGGNQPQHF.

V usage is TRBV30 and J usage is TRBJ1-1; tentative D call: TRBD1 (5 bases). The V gene's germline CDR1 is GTSNPN and CDR2 SVGIG (reference sequence). Trimming left V 4 bases short and J 8 bases short, with 17 bases between. This CDR3 region has 13 residues. The CDR3 reads CAWKWGRFGEAFF. The CDR3 region has the DNA TGTGCCTGGAAGTGGGGGAGGTTTGGAGAAGCTTTCTTT. Based on the CDR3 plus reference TRBV30 and TRBJ1-1, the full variable domain is SQTIHQWPATLVQPVGSPLSLECTVEGTSNPNLYWYRQAAGRGLQLLFYSVGIGQISSEVPQNLSASRPQDRQFILSSKKLLLSDSGFYLCAWKWGRFGEAFFGQGTRLTVV.

This clonotype was seen more than once but under ten times. V and J are TRBV20-1 and TRBJ2-1; unclear D gene. The V end lost 2 bases, the J end lost 5 bases, and 7 bases lay between the germline ends. CDR1 and CDR2 (germline): DFQATT, SNEGSKA (reference sequence). CDR3 length: 12 residues. CDR3 region: CSARLGNNEQFF. The DNA for the CDR3 is TGCAGTGCTAGATTGGGTAACAATGAGCAGTTCTTC.